This note documents a single T cell receptor beta chain sequence. The antigen remains unidentified. This sample stems from a study of T cell responses to AZD1222 COVID-19 vaccine. The germline CDR1 and CDR2 sequences are ENHRY and SYGVKD. V lost 2 bases and J lost 3, with 8 bases in between. The CDR3 sequence is 15 residues long. Findings and caveats of the study: Of the AZD1222 recipients, only five to seven were seropositive at baseline. Sampling captured repertoires only after the peak T cell response. An increase in Spike-specific TCR breadth and depth was observed after two AZD1222 doses.

Measured with immunoSEQ multiplex PCR; TCRdb has only the in-frame clones, and not every one. The table includes approximately 180,000 clones, about nine tenths detected once. The TCR comes from an adult in good health. This chain connects TRBV10-3 to TRBJ1-6; maybe TRBD1 (5 bases). Source: peripheral blood, taken on day 0 of AZD1222 vaccination. DNA for the CDR3: TGTGCCATCAGTGAGGGTACAGGCTATAATTCACCCCTCCACTTT. Translated: CAISEGTGYNSPLHF.